The clone carrying this TCR beta chain has only one observation. Its target is not known. The CDR3 is 14 amino acids. The V end lost 6 bases, the J end lost 1 base, and 13 bases lay between the germline ends. The germline CDR1 and CDR2 sequences are SGHNT and YYREEE (reference sequence). This sample is part of a study of T cell responses to AZD1222 COVID-19 vaccine. Whole-study findings and limits: There were repertoire samples only from the period after the peak T cell response. Along spike, vaccine-associated CD4 TCRs were found throughout, with dominance at 160-218 and 743-854. Females made up more of the donors, who were largely white British, and clonal diversity may have come out too low.

Data came from immunoSEQ multiplex PCR; TCRdb stores just in-frame clones and leaves some out. The table shows about 150,000 clones, with about nine tenths occurring only once. The rearrangement joins TRBV5-4 to TRBJ1-1; D not certain. The receptor was isolated from an adult in good health. The sequencing used peripheral blood, collected on day 0 of AZD1222 vaccination. This CDR3 reads CASTRNTENTEAFF. CDR3 sequence (DNA): TGTGCCAGCACCAGAAATACAGAGAACACTGAAGCTTTCTTT.